This TCR beta chain was observed in a study of technical replicates of blood from a handful of donors. Trimming pared 2 bases from V and 1 base from J, leaving 16 bases between. The CDR3 is 17 residues long. The germline V gene has CDR1 SGDLS and CDR2 YYNGEE. Sequencing was performed with immunoSEQ multiplex PCR; in TCRdb, only in-frame clones are kept and a portion is missing. The sample carries 65,000 to 85,000 clones, around 92% recorded once. This clone has only one observation. V usage is TRBV9 and J usage is TRBJ1-5; D ambiguous. This TCR came from a human donor in good health. The sequenced material came from T cells isolated from PBMCs. The chain's CDR3 is CASSVLEVVRSNQPQHF. CDR3 DNA sequence: TGTGCCAGCAGCGTCCTCGAGGTCGTACGGAGCAATCAGCCCCAGCATTTT.